These 17 T cell receptor beta chains were sequenced from one sample in a study of shared clonotypes between healthy human individuals. Sequencing used immunoSEQ multiplex PCR; TCRdb keeps in-frame clones, though not all of them. The sample holds some 1 million clones; more than 65% are singletons and the top ten take around 1.5%. Material for sequencing was memory CD4+ T cells sorted from blood. Stated subset: CD45RA-negative fraction. These receptors all come from a man younger than 30 in good health.

The chain is built from TRBV2 and TRBJ2-3, with 13 bases that match TRBD2. This CDR3 has 13 residues. Trimming took 9 bases from V and 3 from J; bases not matched to a gene: 0. CDR1 is SNHLY, CDR2 FYNNEI, per germline. The CDR3 reads CARLAGGTDTQYF. CDR3 bases: TGTGCCAGACTAGCGGGGGGGACAGATACGCAGTATTTT. Full variable domain (missing parts from reference TRBV2 and TRBJ2-3): EPEVTQTPSHQVTQMGQEVILRCVPISNHLYFYWYRQILGQKVEFLVSFYNNEISEKSEIFDDQFSVERPDGSNFTLKIRSTKLEDSAMYFCARLAGGTDTQYFGPGTRLTVL.

The DNA of the CDR3 is TGTGCCAGCAGCTTGGATGGCAGGGGCCAAGAGACCCAGTACTTC. Encoded protein: CASSLDGRGQETQYF. The V gene is TRBV5-4, the J gene TRBJ2-5; D possibly corresponds to TRBD1 (6 bases). The CDR3 spans 15 residues. The V gene lost 0 bases and the J gene lost 1 base, with 10 bases spanning the gap. Germline assignment: CDR1 SGHNT and CDR2 YYREEE (reference sequence).

The chain joins TRBV2 to TRBJ1-5; D is possibly TRBD1 (5 bases). Germline CDR1 and CDR2: SNHLY and FYNNEI. The CDR3 sequence is 15 residues long. Between the trimmed V and J ends, which lost 5 bases and 0 bases, there was a span of 11 bases. The CDR3 bases are TGTGCCAGCAGTATGGGACGGTATAGCAATCAGCCCCAGCATTTT. Protein product: CASSMGRYSNQPQHF.

The CDR3 bases are TGTGCCAGCAGCTCCCCCACGGCGAGGGACTGGACAGATACGCAGTATTTT. This gives the protein CASSSPTARDWTDTQYF. The chain has TRBV7-2 and TRBJ2-3; tentative D call: TRBD2 (6 bases). CDR3 size: 17 residues. The V end lost 4 bases, the J end lost 3 bases, and 20 bases lay between the germline ends. Germline assignment: CDR1 SGHTA and CDR2 FQGNSA.

Worth noting for this clone: The conserved closing phenylalanine or tryptophan is absent in this CDR3, likely reflecting a read error. This chain joins TRBV5-4 and TRBJ2-7; D is undetermined. The CDR3 has 11 residues. V was trimmed by 4 bases and J by 4 bases, leaving 6 bases between them. CDR1 is SGHNT, CDR2 YYREEE, per germline (reference sequence). The CDR3 loop is CASSGQYEQYS. In DNA, the CDR3 is TGTGCCAGCAGCGGCCAGTACGAGCAGTACTCC.

The J gene is TRBJ1-6, the V gene TRBV27; D is possibly TRBD1 (5 bases). The CDR3 is 16 residues long. The germline V gene has CDR1 MNHEY and CDR2 SMNVEV (reference sequence). The V end was cut by 2 bases, the J end by 10 bases, with 18 bases between. CDR3 protein: CASSLDGTGGGSPLHF. CDR3 DNA sequence: TGTGCCAGCAGTTTAGACGGCACGGGGGGTGGCTCACCCCTCCACTTT.

The chain carries TRBV18 and TRBJ2-3; 7 positions agree with TRBD2. The J segment lost 0 bases and the V segment lost 4 bases, leaving 10 bases of the junction unmatched. The CDR3 contains 17 residues. The germline CDR1 and CDR2 sequences are KGHSH and LQKENI. The CDR3 bases are TGTGCCAGCTCACAAACTCGGGGAGCGGGGAGCACAGATACGCAGTATTTT. Protein: CASSQTRGAGSTDTQYF.

The J gene is TRBJ2-2, the V gene TRBV5-4; maybe TRBD2 (5 bases). The CDR3 loop spans 16 amino acids. CDR1 and CDR2 (germline): SGHNT, YYREEE (reference sequence). V was shortened by 3 bases and J by 0 bases, with 12 bases between the two germline ends. CDR3 sequence (DNA): TGTGCCAGCAGCTACGGCAGCGGAGCGAACACCGGGGAGCTGTTTTTT. Translated, it gives CASSYGSGANTGELFF.

The rearrangement links TRBV7-9 to TRBJ1-5; TRBD1 is a possible D gene (5 bases). The CDR3 sequence is 12 residues long. Germline lookup yields CDR1 SEHNR and CDR2 FQNEAQ (reference sequence). Trimming shortened V by 6 bases and J by 11 bases, and 14 bases separated the two germline ends. Here the CDR3 DNA reads TGTGCCAGCAGATCGGCGGGAGGGGCCCAGCATTTT. Protein sequence: CASRSAGGAQHF. The whole variable domain, remainder taken from reference TRBV7-9 and TRBJ1-5, is DTGVSQNPRHKITKRGQNVTFRCDPISEHNRLYWYRQTLGQGPEFLTYFQNEAQLEKSRLLSDRFSAERPKGSFSTLEIQRTEQGDSAMYLCASRSAGGAQHFGDGTRLSIL.

The chain recombines TRBV11-1 with TRBJ1-1; D ambiguous. Between the trimmed V and J ends, which lost 6 bases and 4 bases, there was a span of 12 bases. The CDR3 length is 13 residues. Germline V gene lookup returns CDR1 SGHAT and CDR2 FQDESV (reference sequence). The CDR3 region has the DNA TGTGCCAGCAGGATAGACGGAACCACTGAAGCTTTCTTT. Translated: CASRIDGTTEAFF.

This clone was detected a few times. The CDR3 reads CAWSVQRGNQPQHF. CDR3 DNA sequence: TGTGCCTGGAGTGTACAGAGGGGCAATCAGCCCCAGCATTTT. V usage is TRBV30 and J usage is TRBJ1-5; D is unclear. From germline, CDR1 is GTSNPN and CDR2 SVGIG (reference sequence). Deletions cut 0 bases from V and 2 bases from J, with 8 bases between. The CDR3 is made up of 14 amino acids.

The chain recombines TRBV6-4 with TRBJ2-1; 9 bases are a match to TRBD2. Germline CDR1 MRHNA, CDR2 SNTAGT. V was clipped by 4 bases and J by 6 bases; unmatched bases: 7. The CDR3 totals 15 residues. The CDR3 nucleotides are TGTGCCAGCAGTGTCTTTCTAGCGGGGAGCAATGAGCAGTTCTTC. This sequence encodes CASSVFLAGSNEQFF.

This clone came up many times. The chain is built from TRBV4-3 and TRBJ2-7; the D gene could be TRBD1 or TRBD2 (5 bases each). V was trimmed by 0 bases and J by 2 bases, leaving 17 bases between them. The CDR3 covers 17 residues. The germline CDR1 and CDR2 sequences are LGHNA and YSLEER. CDR3 residues: CASSQDRGGGVAYEQYF. CDR3 sequence (DNA): TGCGCCAGCAGCCAAGATCGGGGCGGTGGGGTCGCCTACGAGCAGTACTTC.

The J gene is TRBJ2-5, the V gene TRBV5-4; a weak D match, TRBD2 (6 bases). The CDR3 is made up of 13 amino acids. The V end lost 3 bases, the J end lost 1 base, and 7 bases lay between the germline ends. Germline CDR1 and CDR2: SGHNT and YYREEE (reference sequence). The CDR3 DNA reads as TGTGCCAGCAGCTGGCGGGGCCAAGAGACCCAGTACTTC. Encoded protein: CASSWRGQETQYF.

The CDR3 nucleotides read TGCGCCAGCAGCCTCCGTAGCGGGAGGGGCGGGGGGACAGAGACCCAGTACTTC. The encoded protein is CASSLRSGRGGGTETQYF. The V and J genes are TRBV5-1 and TRBJ2-5; 11 nucleotides agree with TRBD2. Germline CDR1 SGHRS, CDR2 YFSETQ. The CDR3 has 18 amino acids. V shed 4 bases and J 4 bases; nucleotides not matched to a gene: 15. The full variable domain, rest sourced from reference TRBV5-1 and TRBJ2-5, is KAGVTQTPRYLIKTRGQQVTLSCSPISGHRSVSWYQQTPGQGLQFLFEYFSETQRNKGNFPGRFSGRQFSNSRSEMNVSTLELGDSALYLCASSLRSGRGGGTETQYFGPGTRLLVL.

This sequence joins TRBV5-1 and TRBJ1-4, with TRBD1 as a possible D gene (5 bases). In germline, CDR1 is SGHRS, CDR2 YFSETQ. This CDR3 is built from 15 residues. V lost 1 base, J lost 3 bases, and 10 bases lay in between. This CDR3 is CASSLRGEPNEKLFF. CDR3 DNA: TGCGCCAGCAGCTTGCGGGGGGAGCCTAATGAAAAACTGTTTTTT.

The chain employs TRBV9 and TRBJ2-3; D tentatively fits TRBD1 or TRBD2 (5 bases each). Trimming removed 3 bases from V and 6 bases from J, with 17 bases in between. The CDR3 consists of 15 residues. Germline values: CDR1 SGDLS, CDR2 YYNGEE. The CDR3 sequence is CASSAGTPIQDTQYF. CDR3 bases: TGTGCCAGCAGCGCTGGGACCCCGATTCAGGATACGCAGTATTTT.